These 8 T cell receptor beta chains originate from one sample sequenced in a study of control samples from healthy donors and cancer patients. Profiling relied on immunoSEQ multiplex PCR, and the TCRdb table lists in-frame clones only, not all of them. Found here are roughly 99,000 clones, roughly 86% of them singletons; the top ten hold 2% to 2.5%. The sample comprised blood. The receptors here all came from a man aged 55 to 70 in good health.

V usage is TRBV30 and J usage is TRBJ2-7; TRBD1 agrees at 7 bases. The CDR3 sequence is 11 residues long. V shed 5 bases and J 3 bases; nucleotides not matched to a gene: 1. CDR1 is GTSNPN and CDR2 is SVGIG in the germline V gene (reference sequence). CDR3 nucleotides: TGTGCCTGGGGGGACAGCTACGAGCAGTACTTC. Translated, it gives CAWGDSYEQYF.

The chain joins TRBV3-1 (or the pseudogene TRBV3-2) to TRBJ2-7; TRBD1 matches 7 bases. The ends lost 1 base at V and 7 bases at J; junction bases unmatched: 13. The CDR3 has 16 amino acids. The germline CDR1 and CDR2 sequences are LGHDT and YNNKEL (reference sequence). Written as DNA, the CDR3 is TGTGCCAGCAGCCAAGGGACAGGTCGGGGTGGGGGAGAGCAGTACTTC. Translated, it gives CASSQGTGRGGGEQYF.

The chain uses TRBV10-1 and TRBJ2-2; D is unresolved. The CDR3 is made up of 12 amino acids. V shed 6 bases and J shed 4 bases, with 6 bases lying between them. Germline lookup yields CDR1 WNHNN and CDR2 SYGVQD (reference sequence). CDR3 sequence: CASRPGTGELFF. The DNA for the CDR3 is TGCGCCAGCAGGCCGGGCACCGGGGAGCTGTTTTTT.

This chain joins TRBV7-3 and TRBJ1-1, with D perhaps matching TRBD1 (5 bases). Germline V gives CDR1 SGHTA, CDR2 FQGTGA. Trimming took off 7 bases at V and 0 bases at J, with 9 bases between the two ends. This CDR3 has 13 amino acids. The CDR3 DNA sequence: TGTGCCAGCACCGCGGGGGTGAACACTGAAGCTTTCTTT. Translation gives CASTAGVNTEAFF.

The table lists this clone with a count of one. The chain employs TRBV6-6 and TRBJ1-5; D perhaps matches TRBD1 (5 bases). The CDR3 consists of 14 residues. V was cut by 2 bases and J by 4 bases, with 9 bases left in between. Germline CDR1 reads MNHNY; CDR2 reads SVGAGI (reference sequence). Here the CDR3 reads CASSYTQGNQPQHF. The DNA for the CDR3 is TGTGCCAGCAGTTACACCCAGGGAAATCAGCCCCAGCATTTT.

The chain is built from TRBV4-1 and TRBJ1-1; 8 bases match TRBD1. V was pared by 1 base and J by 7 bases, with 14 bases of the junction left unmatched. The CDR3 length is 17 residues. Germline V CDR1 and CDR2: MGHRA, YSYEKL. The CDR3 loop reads CASSQAMMITGGGEAFF. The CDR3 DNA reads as TGCGCCAGCAGCCAAGCAATGATGATAACAGGGGGAGGTGAAGCTTTCTTT.

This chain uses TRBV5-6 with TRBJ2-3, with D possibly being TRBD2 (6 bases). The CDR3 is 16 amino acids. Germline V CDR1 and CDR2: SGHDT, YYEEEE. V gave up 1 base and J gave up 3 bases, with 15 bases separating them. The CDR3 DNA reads TGTGCCAGCAGCTTGAATCTCGCCGGGGGAACAGATACGCAGTATTTT. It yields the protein CASSLNLAGGTDTQYF. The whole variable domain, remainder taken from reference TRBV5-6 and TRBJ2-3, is DAGVTQSPTHLIKTRGQQVTLRCSPKSGHDTVSWYQQALGQGPQFIFQYYEEEERQRGNFPDRFSGHQFPNYSSELNVNALLLGDSALYLCASSLNLAGGTDTQYFGPGTRLTVL.

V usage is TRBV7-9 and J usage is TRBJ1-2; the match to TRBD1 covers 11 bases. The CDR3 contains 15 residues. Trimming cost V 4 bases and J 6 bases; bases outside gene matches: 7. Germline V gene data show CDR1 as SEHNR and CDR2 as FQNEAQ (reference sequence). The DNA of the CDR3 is TGTGCCAGCAGCTCACGGACAGGGGGCCACGATGGCTACACCTTC. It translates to CASSSRTGGHDGYTF.